This is a list of T cell receptor beta chains from one sample in a study of blood T cells in healthy people across ages. TCRdb fed the 5' RACE reads into MiXCR, producing one record per CDR3 protein. The sample records about 1.8 million distinct CDR3 sequences, roughly 49% being singletons. Source material: blood. These receptors originate from a middle-aged woman in good health. The CDR3 runs from the conserved cysteine through the conserved F or W. A D gene is named only where the DNA matches it firmly. A row's size may be missing; if present it is once, few, many or a size class.

clone size	J gene	D gene	V gene	CDR3 DNA	CDR3 protein
-	TRBJ2-3	-	TRBV20-1	TGCAGTGCTAGAGAGGGGACTGTCATTAATACGCAGTATTTT	CSAREGTVINTQYF
once	TRBJ1-5	-	TRBV4-3	TGCGCCAGCAGCAACAGAGTGGATCAGCCCCAGCATTTT	CASSNRVDQPQHF
-	TRBJ2-1	-	TRBV20-1	TGCAGTGCTATAGGGCCACTCTTACACAATGAGCAGTTCTTC	CSAIGPLLHNEQFF
-	TRBJ2-3	TRBD1	TRBV20-1	TGCAGTGCTTTACGGGACAGTTGGACAGATACGCAGTATTTT	CSALRDSWTDTQYF
-	TRBJ2-4	TRBD2	TRBV19	TGTGCCAGTAGTCCCCTTCTGTCTAGCGGGCCGGAGGGGGCCAAAAACATTCAGTACTTC	CASSPLLSSGPEGAKNIQYF
-	TRBJ2-1	TRBD1	TRBV4-3	TGCGCCAGCAGCCAGACAGGGGGGTATGGCAATGAGCAGTTCTTC	CASSQTGGYGNEQFF
-	TRBJ2-7	-	TRBV6-1	TGTGCCAGCAGTGACCCATTCGTGCGGAGTGTCAGCGAGCAGTACTTC	CASSDPFVRSVSEQYF
-	TRBJ2-7	TRBD2	TRBV4-3	TGCGCCAGCAGCCGTGGGCTAGCGGGGGGGCAATACGAGCAGTACTTC	CASSRGLAGGQYEQYF
-	TRBJ1-5	-	TRBV7-2	TGTGCCAGCAGCTTAGCCCCCGCAGGCAATCAGCCCCAGCATTTT	CASSLAPAGNQPQHF
-	TRBJ2-5	-	TRBV4-2	TGTGCCAGCAGCGGGGTTGGAGGTTGGGGACAAGAGACCCAGTACTTC	CASSGVGGWGQETQYF
-	TRBJ1-1	-	TRBV27	TGTGCCAGCAGACAGGGAGAGATAACTGAAGCTTTCTTT	CASRQGEITEAFF
-	TRBJ1-1	-	TRBV13	TGTGCCAGCAGCTTAGGGGGAATTTACACTGAAGCTTTCTTT	CASSLGGIYTEAFF
few	TRBJ2-7	-	TRBV7-9	TGTGCCAGCAGCTTAGGATTTGGGAGGCGGGGTGTTTTCAACGAGCAGTACTTC	CASSLGFGRRGVFNEQYF
-	TRBJ2-3	-	TRBV27	TGTGCCAGCAGAGCCTTTGGGCGCACAGATACGCAGTATTTT	CASRAFGRTDTQYF
-	TRBJ2-5	-	TRBV15	TGTGCCACCAGCAGACTAGCTACAGGGAGGACCCAGTACTTC	CATSRLATGRTQYF
few	TRBJ2-3	-	TRBV4-2	TGTGCCAGCAGCCAAAGACGGCTCGGCACAGATACGCAGTATTTT	CASSQRRLGTDTQYF
-	TRBJ2-5	-	TRBV7-9	TGTGCCAGCAGCAAACGGCGACCCGGGCCTGAAGAGACCCAGTACTTC	CASSKRRPGPEETQYF
few	TRBJ1-5	TRBD1	TRBV15	TGTGCCACCAGCCAAGACAGGGTGGGTCAGCCCCAGCATTTT	CATSQDRVGQPQHF
few	TRBJ2-5	-	TRBV20-1	TGCAGTGCTCCAGCGGCTGAGATCCAAGAGACCCAGTACTTC	CSAPAAEIQETQYF
few	TRBJ2-3	-	TRBV20-1	TGCAGTGCTTCATGGGGGGAGGGGGCTAGCACAGATACGCAGTATTTT	CSASWGEGASTDTQYF
-	TRBJ2-3	-	TRBV27	TGTACCAGCAGTTTGGGAGCAGATACGCAGTATTTT	CTSSLGADTQYF
-	TRBJ1-1	-	TRBV6-2/TRBV6-3	TGTGCCAGCAAAGAAGTAAGGAACACTGAAGCTTTCTTT	CASKEVRNTEAFF